These 24 T cell receptor beta chains share one sample of origin, sequenced in a study of radiotherapy plus CTLA-4 blockade in lung cancer. Produced via immunoSEQ multiplex PCR; TCRdb's table is partial and in-frame only. The sample has tens of thousands of clones; around nine tenths are singletons. The sample here was peripheral blood, taken from a patient treated with radiotherapy plus ipilimumab. These receptors originate from a human donor with non-small cell lung cancer that progressed on radiotherapy plus ipilimumab.

The rearrangement joins TRBV6-6 to TRBJ1-2, with D perhaps matching TRBD1 (6 bases). This CDR3 is 13 amino acids long. From germline, CDR1 is MNHNY and CDR2 SVGAGI (reference sequence). V was cut by 0 bases and J by 8 bases, with 10 bases left in between. The CDR3 loop is CASSYSAGEGYTF. Written as DNA, the CDR3 is TGTGCCAGCAGTTACTCGGCAGGGGAAGGCTACACCTTC.

The V gene is TRBV4-1, the J gene TRBJ1-2; tentatively, D is TRBD1 (5 bases). From germline, CDR1 is MGHRA and CDR2 YSYEKL. Trimming took off 0 bases at V and 4 bases at J, with 12 bases between the two ends. This CDR3 has 15 residues. The CDR3 DNA reads TGCGCCAGCAGCCAAGAGGGGACCGGTATCTATGGCTACACCTTC. This gives the protein CASSQEGTGIYGYTF.

CDR3 sequence: CSVGTTNNSPLHF. CDR3 DNA: TGCAGCGTGGGGACAACTAATAATTCACCCCTCCACTTT. The rearrangement uses TRBV29-1 and TRBJ1-6; D perhaps matches TRBD1 (6 bases). V was trimmed by 6 bases and J by 5 bases, leaving 11 bases between them. The CDR3 is 13 amino acids. In germline, CDR1 is SQVTM, CDR2 ANQGSEA.

This chain links TRBV5-4 with TRBJ1-4; TRBD1 matches at 8 bases. Germline V CDR1 and CDR2: SGHNT, YYREEE (reference sequence). V shed 4 bases, J shed 11 bases, and the junction held 7 bases outside the gene matches. The CDR3 consists of 13 residues. The CDR3 DNA reads TGTGCCAGCAGCCTCGAAACAGGGGGTAAACTGTTTTTT. Translated, it gives CASSLETGGKLFF.

The count of this clone is one. The V and J genes are TRBV28 and TRBJ1-1; D is undetermined. CDR3 length equals 12 residues. Germline V gives CDR1 MDHEN, CDR2 SYDVKM. Trimming cost V 3 bases and J 4 bases, with 6 bases left between them. In DNA, the CDR3 is TGTGCCAGCAGTTTGTTTCGCACTGAAGCTTTCTTT. Translated, it gives CASSLFRTEAFF.

This clone appeared a single time. CDR3 sequence: CASTPGWKGETQYF. The CDR3, as DNA: TGTGCCAGCACCCCAGGTTGGAAGGGAGAGACCCAGTACTTC. This sequence joins TRBV6-6 and TRBJ2-5; the D is unclear. The ends were cut back, 7 bases at V and 4 bases at J, with 16 bases in the middle. The CDR3 extends over 14 amino acids. Germline values: CDR1 MNHNY, CDR2 SVGAGI (reference sequence).

The chain recombines TRBV5-4 with TRBJ1-1, with D unclear. V was clipped by 6 bases and J by 2 bases, with 23 bases between them. Germline V gene sequence: CDR1 SGHNT, CDR2 YYREEE (reference sequence). The CDR3 is 17 amino acids. The CDR3 bases are TGTGCCAGCAACAAACTACCTGCAGCGGGGAGCAACACTGAAGCTTTCTTT. Encoded protein: CASNKLPAAGSNTEAFF.

The V gene is TRBV6-5, the J gene TRBJ2-7, with D maybe TRBD2 (7 bases). Germline V gene data show CDR1 as MNHEY and CDR2 as SVGAGI. The CDR3 contains 13 residues. Trimming stripped 6 bases from V and 7 bases from J, with 16 bases between. The CDR3: CASRPGTTGEQYF. For the CDR3, the DNA is TGTGCCAGCAGACCTGGGACTACAGGGGAGCAGTACTTC.

The chain employs TRBV28 and TRBJ2-5; weak D call: TRBD2 (5 bases). Germline lookup yields CDR1 MDHEN and CDR2 SYDVKM. CDR3 length: 16 residues. V lost 5 bases to trimming and J lost 2 bases, with 18 bases between them. The CDR3 DNA is TGTGCCAGCAGTCCCCGGGGTAGCGTACGGCAAGAGACCCAGTACTTC. Its translation is CASSPRGSVRQETQYF.

The chain uses TRBV6-5 and TRBJ2-3; 9 positions match TRBD1. The CDR3 sequence is 16 residues long. J lost 4 bases, V lost 3 bases, and 8 bases had no gene match. In germline, CDR1 is MNHEY, CDR2 SVGAGI. The CDR3 region has the DNA TGTGCCAGCAGTTATCCACAGGGGGCGCCGGCAGATACGCAGTATTTT. This codes for CASSYPQGAPADTQYF.

V gene TRBV4-3 combines with J gene TRBJ2-7, with 8 bases matching TRBD2. Germline V lookup: CDR1 LGHNA, CDR2 YSLEER. V shed 0 bases and J 3 bases; nucleotides not matched to a gene: 10. CDR3 size: 17 residues. The CDR3 region is CASSQEGGRGRYYEQYF. In DNA form, the CDR3 reads TGCGCCAGCAGCCAAGAAGGAGGGCGCGGGAGGTACTACGAGCAGTACTTC.

CDR3 nucleotides: TGTGCAAGTCGCTTAGAGAGGTTAGGGTCGGCCGGTCCGAACACTGAAGCTTTCTTT. Translation: CASRLERLGSAGPNTEAFF. The gene calls are TRBV12-2 and TRBJ1-1. TRBV12-2 is reported as a pseudogene. The CDR3 is 19 amino acids.

The chain is built from TRBV19 and TRBJ1-3, with 7 bases identical to TRBD1. Germline V lookup: CDR1 LNHDA, CDR2 SQIVND (reference sequence). V was pared by 11 bases and J by 1 base, with 8 bases of the junction left unmatched. CDR3 size: 14 residues. The CDR3 nucleotides read TGTGCCTGCCAGAAGGGGGCGTCTGGAAACACCATATATTTT. This translates into CACQKGASGNTIYF. The full variable domain, completed using reference TRBV19 and TRBJ1-3, is DGGITQSPKYLFRKEGQNVTLSCEQNLNHDAMYWYRQDPGQGLRLIYYSQIVNDFQKGDIAEGYSVSREKKESFPLTVTSAQKNPTAFYLCACQKGASGNTIYFGEGSWLTVV.

In this sample, this clone turned up a few times. The chain combines TRBV19 with TRBJ1-5, with a tentative D call TRBD1 (5 bases). V was clipped by 7 bases and J by 4 bases, with 23 bases between them. Germline CDR1 is LNHDA and CDR2 is SQIVND (reference sequence). This CDR3 region has 17 residues. The CDR3 bases are TGTGCCAGTACCCCACAAGGGGAGTTCGCAGGTAATCAGCCCCAGCATTTT. Translating it yields CASTPQGEFAGNQPQHF. Full variable domain (remainder filled in from reference TRBV19 and TRBJ1-5): DGGITQSPKYLFRKEGQNVTLSCEQNLNHDAMYWYRQDPGQGLRLIYYSQIVNDFQKGDIAEGYSVSREKKESFPLTVTSAQKNPTAFYLCASTPQGEFAGNQPQHFGDGTRLSIL.

This clone has just one count. The chain employs TRBV9 and TRBJ2-6; D is perhaps TRBD2 (5 bases). The CDR3 contains 16 residues. CDR1 is SGDLS and CDR2 is YYNGEE in the germline V gene. V was trimmed by 1 base and J by 4 bases, leaving 12 bases between them. The CDR3, as DNA: TGTGCCAGCAGCGTAAGTCCGGGGTCCGGGGCCAACGTCCTGACTTTC. Translating gives CASSVSPGSGANVLTF.

This chain joins TRBV7-2 and TRBJ1-2; TRBD1 is a possible D gene (5 bases). Between the trimmed V and J ends, which lost 5 bases and 4 bases, there was a span of 8 bases. The CDR3 sequence is 12 residues long. Germline CDR1 reads SGHTA; CDR2 reads FQGNSA. CDR3 bases: TGTGCCAGCAGCCTCGACAGCTATGGCTACACCTTC. Protein sequence: CASSLDSYGYTF.

This chain joins TRBV11-3 and TRBJ2-7, with 8 nucleotides matching TRBD1. This CDR3 comprises 15 residues. Losses at the gene ends were 5 bases for V and 0 bases for J; bases not matched to a gene: 6. Germline assignment: CDR1 SGHNT and CDR2 YENEEA. The CDR3 loop reads CASSPGQGFSYEQYF. For the CDR3, the DNA is TGTGCCAGCAGCCCAGGACAGGGATTCTCCTACGAGCAGTACTTC.

This chain uses TRBV2 with TRBJ2-3, with TRBD2 identical over 7 bases. Germline V lookup: CDR1 SNHLY, CDR2 FYNNEI. The CDR3 loop spans 14 amino acids. V lost 8 bases, J lost 4 bases, and 9 bases stayed unmatched. CDR3 sequence (DNA): TGTGCCAGCGCCCGGGCGGGGGTCGCAGATACGCAGTATTTT. It specifies CASARAGVADTQYF.

Concerning this clone itself: Germline and junction disagree at one end, which may indicate a read error. Distinct nucleotide sequences in the sample also encode this CDR3. The chain joins TRBV4-1 to TRBJ2-3; D might be TRBD1 or TRBD2, each matching 5 bases. Germline assignment: CDR1 MGHRA and CDR2 YSYEKL. The CDR3 runs to 16 residues. The CDR3 nucleotides are TGCGCCAGCAGCCAAGAAGGGCAGGGACGCACAGATACGCAATATTTT. Its translation is CASSQEGQGRTDTQYF.

This clone was observed a few times. This sequence joins TRBV28 and TRBJ2-2; no clear D. V was shortened by 0 bases and J by 6 bases, with 17 bases between the two germline ends. The CDR3 runs to 17 residues. CDR1 and CDR2 (germline): MDHEN, SYDVKM. Here the CDR3 DNA reads TGTGCCAGCAGTTTATGGGGTATGGGCATCGGACCCGGGGAGCTGTTTTTT. It yields the protein CASSLWGMGIGPGELFF. Full variable domain (outside the CDR3, taken from reference TRBV28 and TRBJ2-2): DVKVTQSSRYLVKRTGEKVFLECVQDMDHENMFWYRQDPGLGLRLIYFSYDVKMKEKGDIPEGYSVSREKKERFSLILESASTNQTSMYLCASSLWGMGIGPGELFFGEGSRLTVL.

The chain has TRBV7-3 and TRBJ2-3; D ambiguous. Germline V gene sequence: CDR1 SGHTA, CDR2 FQGTGA. There are 13 residues in the CDR3. V lost 0 bases and J lost 4, with 5 bases in between. CDR3 bases: TGTGCCAGCAGCTTAACTGGGCCAGATACGCAGTATTTT. Its protein is CASSLTGPDTQYF.

This chain links TRBV15 with TRBJ1-3; a weak D match, TRBD1 (5 bases). The CDR3 runs 14 residues. Germline CDR1 is LNHNV and CDR2 is YYDKDF (reference sequence). With 1 base removed from V and 2 bases from J, the gap between germline ends came to 6 bases. DNA for the CDR3: TGTGCCACCAGCAGAGGGGGGGCTGGAAACACCATATATTTT. Translated: CATSRGGAGNTIYF.

The CDR3: CASSVANGQGPYEQYF. The CDR3 coding sequence is TGTGCCAGCAGCGTAGCTAACGGACAGGGTCCCTACGAGCAGTACTTC. The chain has TRBV9 and TRBJ2-5; TRBD1 aligns across 8 bases. The end of the DNA is better explained by TRBJ2-7, so the J call may be wrong. CDR1 and CDR2 from the germline V gene are SGDLS and YYNGEE. CDR3 length equals 16 residues.

This clone has only one observation. The chain recombines TRBV11-3 with TRBJ1-1; TRBD1 might be the D (6 bases). Trimming pared 1 base from V and 0 bases from J, leaving 12 bases between. The germline V gene has CDR1 SGHNT and CDR2 YENEEA. CDR3 length: 16 amino acids. The CDR3 nucleotides are TGTGCCAGCAGCTTAGGTAGGGACACCCTGAACACTGAAGCTTTCTTT. Protein sequence: CASSLGRDTLNTEAFF.